A single sample is the source of the 21 T cell receptor beta chains below, sequenced in a study of T cell responses to AZD1222 COVID-19 vaccine. Repertoires were generated with immunoSEQ multiplex PCR, while TCRdb's copy carries only in-frame clones and drops some. The sample has about 120,000 clones, roughly 89% seen once; the top ten hold roughly 8.9%. This specimen was peripheral blood, taken on day 0 of AZD1222 vaccination. Receptors originate from an adult in good health.

This rearrangement joins TRBV11-2 to TRBJ2-3; TRBD2 matches at 9 bases. This CDR3 has 16 residues. V trimming: 5 bases; J trimming: 0 bases; junction bases outside the gene matches: 6. The germline CDR1 and CDR2 sequences are SGHAT and FQNNGV. This chain's CDR3 is CASSPLAGSSTDTQYF. As DNA, the CDR3 is TGTGCCAGCAGCCCGCTAGCGGGATCTAGCACAGATACGCAGTATTTT.

V and J are TRBV2 and TRBJ1-3, with a tentative D call TRBD1 (5 bases). Germline CDR1 reads SNHLY; CDR2 reads FYNNEI. The CDR3 loop spans 12 amino acids. The V end lost 4 bases, the J end lost 5 bases, and 6 bases lay between the germline ends. The chain's CDR3 is CASSGGRNTIYF. CDR3 coding DNA: TGTGCCAGCAGTGGGGGCAGAAACACCATATATTTT.

CDR3 amino acids: CASSQPVVPGGGYEQYF. CDR3 DNA: TGTGCCAGCAGCCAACCTGTCGTGCCAGGGGGTGGGTACGAGCAGTACTTC. The gene calls are TRBV4-2 and TRBJ2-7; TRBD1 aligns across 7 bases. Germline V gene lookup returns CDR1 LGHNA and CDR2 YNFKEQ. The CDR3 loop spans 17 amino acids. Trimming removed 2 bases from V and 4 bases from J; junction bases left unmatched: 14.

In regard to this clone: The junction and the germline gene differ at one end; a read error may be behind it. The chain has TRBV15 and TRBJ2-1, with 8 bases lining up with TRBD1. The CDR3 extends over 16 amino acids. Per the germline V gene, CDR1 is LNHNV and CDR2 is YYDKDF (reference sequence). The CDR3 nucleotides are TGTGCCACCAGCCCTGGACAGGGTAAATCCTCCAATGAGCAGTTCTTC. Amino acids: CATSPGQGKSSNEQFF.

CDR3 loop: CASSRNLGLAGGGSYNEQFF. The CDR3 coding sequence is TGTGCCAGCAGCCGGAACCTTGGACTAGCGGGGGGTGGTTCCTACAATGAGCAGTTCTTC. The V call is TRBV6-6, the J call TRBJ2-1; 14 bases match TRBD2. Germline lookup yields CDR1 MNHNY and CDR2 SVGAGI (reference sequence). The CDR3 has 20 residues. With V trimmed by 6 bases and J by 1 base, 14 bases remained unmatched.

This clone was recorded a few times. The CDR3: CASSQGTGRNTEAFF. The CDR3 DNA reads TGTGCCAGCTCACAGGGGACAGGGAGGAACACTGAAGCTTTCTTT. V and J are TRBV18 and TRBJ1-1, with 9 nucleotides matching TRBD1. J was trimmed by 1 base and V by 4 bases; bases with no gene match: 4. CDR1 is KGHSH, CDR2 LQKENI, per germline. CDR3 length: 15 residues. The full variable domain, completed using reference TRBV18 and TRBJ1-1, is NAGVMQNPRHLVRRRGQEARLRCSPMKGHSHVYWYRQLPEEGLKFMVYLQKENIIDESGMPKERFSAEFPKEGPSILRIQQVVRGDSAAYFCASSQGTGRNTEAFFGQGTRLTVV.

The chain joins TRBV28 to TRBJ1-2; no firm D call. The length of the CDR3 is 12 residues. The germline CDR1 and CDR2 sequences are MDHEN and SYDVKM. V was cut by 6 bases and J by 8 bases, with 13 bases left in between. CDR3 bases: TGTGCCAGCAGAGTACACGGAGCGGGCTACACCTTC. It yields the protein CASRVHGAGYTF.

The chain recombines TRBV2 with TRBJ1-5, with 7 nucleotides matching TRBD1. The V gene end was trimmed by 1 base and the J gene end by 5 bases; junction bases not matched to a gene: 2. The CDR3 is 14 residues long. Germline V gives CDR1 SNHLY, CDR2 FYNNEI. For the CDR3, the DNA is TGTGCCAGCAGTGAAGGACAGGGCGATCAGCCCCAGCATTTT. This sequence encodes CASSEGQGDQPQHF.

V and J are TRBV29-1 and TRBJ1-2; D perhaps matches TRBD1 (5 bases). Trimming took off 6 bases at V and 5 bases at J, with 19 bases between the two ends. CDR1 and CDR2 (germline): SQVTM, ANQGSEA. This CDR3 has 14 residues. CDR3 amino acids: CSVAGGDRLYGYTF. The CDR3 region has the DNA TGCAGCGTGGCCGGAGGGGACCGGCTATATGGCTACACCTTC.

The chain carries TRBV9 and TRBJ1-2, with D possibly being TRBD1 (5 bases). This CDR3 spans 20 amino acids. Germline-derived CDR1 and CDR2 are SGDLS and YYNGEE. Between the trimmed V and J ends, which lost 4 bases and 6 bases, there was a span of 34 bases. The CDR3 nucleotides read TGTGCCAGCAGCCCCAGGACACAGTCAATTCCATTTAGATCATTTAATGGCTACACCTTC. Translation gives CASSPRTQSIPFRSFNGYTF.

The chain is built from TRBV5-1 and TRBJ1-1; D unresolved. Germline CDR1 and CDR2: SGHRS and YFSETQ. This CDR3 comprises 15 residues. Trimming removed 0 bases from V and 2 bases from J, with 11 bases in between. The CDR3 nucleotides are TGCGCCAGCAGCTTGGGTGCCGTCTCCAACACTGAAGCTTTCTTT. It encodes CASSLGAVSNTEAFF.

The count of this clone is one. The V call is TRBV9, the J call TRBJ1-1; 8 bases are a match to TRBD1. With 4 bases clipped from V and 7 bases from J, the junction kept 9 bases outside the gene matches. This CDR3 region has 14 residues. The germline CDR1 and CDR2 sequences are SGDLS and YYNGEE. In DNA form, the CDR3 reads TGTGCCAGCAGCACCCAGGGGGCGTGGGGTGAAGCTTTCTTT. It codes for CASSTQGAWGEAFF.

The chain uses TRBV28 and TRBJ2-7; 11 positions match TRBD2. J was trimmed by 1 base and V by 6 bases; bases with no gene match: 5. This CDR3 comprises 15 residues. Germline CDR1 is MDHEN and CDR2 is SYDVKM. CDR3 residues: CASRPGTSGSYEQYF. CDR3 DNA: TGTGCCAGCAGGCCCGGGACTAGCGGATCCTACGAGCAGTACTTC.

The rearrangement uses TRBV5-1 and TRBJ1-1; no firm D call. This CDR3 contains 15 residues. CDR1 is SGHRS, CDR2 YFSETQ, per germline. Trimming pared 0 bases from V and 4 bases from J, leaving 13 bases between. CDR3 sequence (DNA): TGCGCCAGCAGCTTGGCCGGTGACGGAGCCACTGAAGCTTTCTTT. Translated, it gives CASSLAGDGATEAFF.

The chain combines TRBV7-8 with TRBJ2-7; no firm D call. The ends were cut back, 5 bases at V and 7 bases at J, with 15 bases in the middle. The CDR3 runs 13 residues. The germline V gene has CDR1 SGHVS and CDR2 FQNEAQ. CDR3 amino acids: CASSTRTTLEQYF. CDR3 bases: TGTGCCAGCAGCACCAGAACCACTTTGGAGCAGTACTTC.

The chain joins TRBV19 to TRBJ1-2; 7 bases are shared with TRBD1. Germline assignment: CDR1 LNHDA and CDR2 SQIVND (reference sequence). Losses at the gene ends were 3 bases for V and 6 bases for J; bases not matched to a gene: 7. CDR3 length: 14 amino acids. The CDR3, as DNA: TGTGCCAGTAGTATGAGACAGGGAAGAGATGGCTACACCTTC. Protein: CASSMRQGRDGYTF.

The J gene is TRBJ1-4, the V gene TRBV9, with 9 nucleotides matching TRBD1. Germline values: CDR1 SGDLS, CDR2 YYNGEE. With V trimmed by 4 bases and J by 10 bases, 8 bases remained unmatched. The CDR3 consists of 14 residues. The CDR3 loop is CASSPRTGERKLFF. The DNA of the CDR3 is TGTGCCAGCAGCCCCCGGACAGGGGAGAGAAAACTGTTTTTT.

The V call is TRBV5-1, the J call TRBJ2-7; 8 nucleotides line up with TRBD1. The CDR3 sequence is 14 residues long. The trim removed 4 bases at V and 2 bases at J, leaving 5 bases unmatched. CDR1 and CDR2 from the germline V gene are SGHRS and YFSETQ. The DNA for the CDR3 is TGCGCCAGCAGCGTATCAGGGGGCGCCTACGAGCAGTACTTC. Translation: CASSVSGGAYEQYF.

J is TRBJ1-1 and V is TRBV21-1; TRBD1, the D gene given by the table, was not confirmed from the DNA. TRBV21-1 is noted as a pseudogene. This CDR3 spans 14 amino acids. The CDR3 DNA is TGTGCCAGCAGCCGATTCCGGGACAGCACTGAAGCTTTCTTT. This translates into CASSRFRDSTEAFF.

J is TRBJ1-1 and V is TRBV24-1, with 11 bases aligning to TRBD1. Unmatched junction bases numbered 4, after V lost 1 base and J lost 7 bases. This CDR3 comprises 15 residues. Germline CDR1 and CDR2: KGHDR and SFDVKD. CDR3: CATSDFGTGGHEAFF. In DNA, the CDR3 is TGTGCCACCAGTGATTTCGGGACAGGGGGACATGAAGCTTTCTTT.

The V call is TRBV6-6, the J call TRBJ1-1; weak D call: TRBD1 (5 bases). The V and J ends lost 6 bases and 1 base respectively, with 12 bases between them. The CDR3 totals 14 residues. The germline V gene encodes CDR1 MNHNY and CDR2 SVGAGI (reference sequence). The CDR3 loop reads CASSPRVGNTEAFF. CDR3 DNA sequence: TGTGCCAGCAGCCCCAGGGTTGGGAACACTGAAGCTTTCTTT.